What follows is one TCR beta chain and its context. This record belongs to a study of technical replicates of blood from several donors. Clones were read by immunoSEQ multiplex PCR, and TCRdb kept only the in-frame ones, dropping some. This table has tens of thousands of clones, approximately 96% appearing once. The germline V gene encodes CDR1 KGHSH and CDR2 LQKENI. This CDR3 is built from 12 residues. V gave up 4 bases and J gave up 9 bases; unmatched junction bases: 3. The rearrangement links TRBV18 to TRBJ2-1; 7 bases align to TRBD2. The clonotype comes from a human donor in good health. Material for sequencing was T cells isolated from PBMCs. The CDR3 is CASSLAGIEQFF. CDR3 coding DNA: TGTGCCAGCTCACTAGCGGGTATTGAGCAGTTCTTC.